This is a list of T cell receptor beta chains from one sample in a study of T cell responses to AZD1222 COVID-19 vaccine. This table comes from immunoSEQ multiplex PCR, and its TCRdb copy is limited to in-frame clones, with some not included. The sample lists 150,000 to 200,000 clones; approximately 90% were seen once. The sequencing here drew on peripheral blood, taken 28 days after the second dose of the MenACWY control vaccine. Source of these receptors: an adult who received the MenACWY meningococcal vaccine as a control. The CDR3 runs from the conserved cysteine through the conserved F or W. D genes are given only for firm matches. Expanded clones are given a class, and other clones once, few, many or no size at all.

clone_size j_call d_call v_call cdr3_aa cdr3_nt
- TRBJ2-4 - TRBV19 CATGGALAKNIQYF TGTGCCACGGGCGGCGCACTAGCCAAAAACATTCAGTACTTC
- TRBJ2-7 TRBD2 TRBV6-2/TRBV6-3 CASSYTLAGPSYEQYF TGTGCCAGCAGTTACACCCTAGCGGGACCGTCCTACGAGCAGTACTTC
- TRBJ2-7 - TRBV5-6 CASSLRLNKIYEQYF TGTGCCAGCAGCTTGCGACTAAACAAAATATACGAGCAGTACTTC
- TRBJ2-1 - TRBV2 CAIRQGSSYNEQFF TGTGCCATTCGGCAGGGGAGCTCCTACAATGAGCAGTTCTTC
- TRBJ2-5 TRBD2 TRBV6-6 CASRGTSGSLQETQYF TGTGCCAGCAGGGGTACTAGCGGGAGTCTCCAAGAGACCCAGTACTTC
- TRBJ1-5 - TRBV28 CASSFDSSNQPQHF TGTGCCAGCAGTTTCGACAGTAGCAATCAGCCCCAGCATTTT
once TRBJ2-5 TRBD2 TRBV27 CASSLGGGQGETQYF TGTGCCAGCAGTTTGGGGGGAGGGCAAGGGGAGACCCAGTACTTC
few TRBJ1-5 - TRBV6-1 CASSEGGLHQPQHF TGTGCCAGCAGTGAAGGGGGGCTCCATCAGCCCCAGCATTTT
- TRBJ2-3 - TRBV6-5 CASSQRQGTDTQYF TGTGCCAGCAGTCAGAGACAGGGCACAGATACGCAGTATTTT
- TRBJ2-5 - TRBV6-2/TRBV6-3 CASSYSGRQDQETQYF TGTGCCAGCAGTTACTCAGGACGGCAGGATCAAGAGACCCAGTACTTC
once TRBJ1-4 - TRBV2 CASSEEGQSNEKLFF TGTGCCAGCAGTGAGGAAGGGCAGAGTAATGAAAAACTGTTTTTT
- TRBJ2-7 - TRBV20-1 CSASSSGTSSYEQYF TGCAGTGCTAGTTCCTCCGGGACCAGCTCCTACGAGCAGTACTTC
- TRBJ2-2 - TRBV19 CASSISWVADTGELFF TGTGCCAGTAGTATCAGCTGGGTGGCGGACACCGGGGAGCTGTTTTTT
- TRBJ2-7 - TRBV6-2/TRBV6-3 CASSYVGSYEQYF TGTGCCAGCAGTTACGTCGGGAGCTACGAGCAGTACTTC
- TRBJ1-5 TRBD1 TRBV6-5 CASRQGGRDSQPQHF TGTGCCAGCCGTCAGGGGGGGCGGGATAGTCAGCCCCAGCATTTT
- TRBJ1-2 - TRBV27 CASSFSSSNYGYTF TGTGCCAGCAGCTTCTCTTCTTCAAACTATGGCTACACCTTC
- TRBJ2-2 TRBD2 TRBV3-1/TRBV3-2 CASSLLAGGSNTGELFF TGTGCCAGCAGCCTGCTAGCGGGAGGTTCGAACACCGGGGAGCTGTTTTTT
- TRBJ1-4 - TRBV7-2 CASSLARDTQKLFF TGTGCCAGCAGCTTAGCGAGGGACACACAAAAACTGTTTTTT